The 12 T cell receptor beta chains reported below all come from one sample, sequenced in a study of blood T cell repertoires in COVID-19. The table came from immunoSEQ multiplex PCR; TCRdb's copy has only in-frame clones and leaves some out. This sample has about 110,000 clones, with around 82% found just once. Material for sequencing was peripheral blood. The receptors come from a woman in her fifties or sixties with acute or convalescent COVID-19.

A few counts support this clone. The rearrangement uses TRBV19 and TRBJ1-4, with TRBD1 matching over 9 bases. Germline lookup yields CDR1 LNHDA and CDR2 SQIVND (reference sequence). V shed 0 bases, J shed 2 bases, and the junction held 13 bases outside the gene matches. This CDR3 has 20 amino acids. CDR3 DNA: TGTGCCAGTAGTATAGACGGGGACAGGGATATTTTTGGGACTAATGAAAAACTGTTTTTT. This translates into CASSIDGDRDIFGTNEKLFF.

This chain joins TRBV11-2 and TRBJ2-3; 11 nucleotides line up with TRBD2. There are 16 residues in the CDR3. V was pared by 2 bases and J by 3 bases, with 4 bases of the junction left unmatched. Germline CDR1 and CDR2: SGHAT and FQNNGV. The CDR3 spells CASSLRLAGQTDTQYF. CDR3 DNA: TGTGCCAGCAGCTTAAGACTAGCGGGGCAGACAGATACGCAGTATTTT.

V is TRBV24-1 and J is TRBJ2-1; 8 nucleotides line up with TRBD1. In germline, CDR1 is KGHDR, CDR2 SFDVKD. The J segment lost 8 bases and the V segment lost 0 bases, leaving 5 bases of the junction unmatched. The CDR3 runs to 15 residues. CDR3 bases: TGTGCCACCAGTGATTTGGGGGTGGGACAGGATGAGCAGTTCTTC. It specifies CATSDLGVGQDEQFF.

This chain uses TRBV4-2 with TRBJ2-7; 7 bases are a match to TRBD1. CDR3 length: 14 residues. Germline V gene data show CDR1 as LGHNA and CDR2 as YNFKEQ. V was clipped by 0 bases and J by 5 bases; unmatched bases: 4. CDR3 sequence (DNA): TGTGCCAGCAGCCAAGAGGTAACAGGGGACGAGCAGTACTTC. Translation gives CASSQEVTGDEQYF.

This clone showed up just a few times. The germline gene is not matched at one end of the junction; a read error may be the cause. The rearrangement joins TRBV7-2 to TRBJ2-7; maybe TRBD2 (5 bases). There are 13 residues in the CDR3. The germline V gene has CDR1 SGHTA and CDR2 FQGNSA. For the CDR3, the DNA is TGTGCCAGCAGCCTCGACCAAGAGAGGGTAATGGGGTTC. It translates to CASSLDQERVMGF.

This sequence joins TRBV12-2 and TRBJ2-1; TRBD2 reflects the table's D call only, with no check against the DNA. TRBV12-2 is labeled a pseudogene. This CDR3 region has 19 residues. This CDR3 is CASRPRGGRAWSSYNEQFF. The CDR3 DNA reads as TGTGCAAGTCGCCCTAGGGGGGGCAGGGCATGGAGCTCCTACAATGAGCAGTTCTTC.

J is TRBJ1-2 and V is TRBV19, with 9 bases aligning to TRBD1. The J segment lost 4 bases and the V segment lost 3 bases, leaving 12 bases of the junction unmatched. In germline, CDR1 is LNHDA, CDR2 SQIVND (reference sequence). The CDR3 is 17 amino acids. CDR3 sequence: CASSIGWTGAPFYGYTF. The CDR3 DNA reads TGTGCCAGTAGTATCGGATGGACAGGGGCCCCATTCTATGGCTACACCTTC.

The rearrangement uses TRBV6-5 and TRBJ1-6; unclear D gene. This CDR3 has 15 residues. The germline gives CDR1 MNHEY, CDR2 SVGAGI. Trimming took off 3 bases at V and 4 bases at J, with 10 bases between the two ends. CDR3 amino acids: CASSYDSQYNSPLHF. The CDR3 coding sequence is TGTGCCAGCAGTTATGATTCGCAGTATAATTCACCCCTCCACTTT.

This clone was found a few times. The chain is built from TRBV5-5 and TRBJ1-2, with D unclear. CDR3 length equals 13 residues. Germline V gene sequence: CDR1 SGHKS, CDR2 YYEKEE (reference sequence). V gave up 0 bases and J gave up 7 bases, with 10 bases separating them. In DNA, the CDR3 is TGTGCCAGCAGCTTGGGTCAGCGCTTTGGCTACACCTTC. This sequence encodes CASSLGQRFGYTF.

The V call is TRBV7-9, the J call TRBJ1-2; no clear D. Trimming stripped 5 bases from V and 4 bases from J, with 14 bases between. The length of the CDR3 is 14 residues. Per germline, CDR1 SEHNR and CDR2 FQNEAQ (reference sequence). CDR3 amino acids: CASSPGENFYGYTF. The CDR3 DNA reads TGTGCCAGCAGCCCAGGCGAGAACTTCTATGGCTACACCTTC.

The V call is TRBV25-1, the J call TRBJ2-5; a possible D gene is TRBD1 (5 bases). This CDR3 is 13 amino acids long. V lost 3 bases, J lost 5 bases, and 10 bases lay in between. CDR1 and CDR2 (germline): MGHDK, SYGVNS. CDR3 residues: CASSDRVVETQYF. In DNA form, the CDR3 reads TGTGCCAGCAGTGACAGGGTCGTCGAGACCCAGTACTTC.

This chain joins TRBV27 and TRBJ2-2; TRBD2 matches 9 bases. The germline V gene encodes CDR1 MNHEY and CDR2 SMNVEV (reference sequence). The CDR3 runs 16 residues. The V and J ends lost 5 bases and 6 bases, in that order; junction bases with no gene match: 10. CDR3 DNA: TGTGCCAGCAGTGCCCTACTGGCGGGGGGGCCCGGGGAGCTGTTTTTT. This codes for CASSALLAGGPGELFF.